This T cell receptor beta chain came from a study of cytomegalovirus exposure and HLA in healthy donors. To note about this clone: Its antigen is not known.

Points from the study as a whole: Most TCR beta V segments were productive about 90% or about 30% of the time in an earlier analysis. CMV serostatus alone was available as immune exposure information. The study recorded 150 to 200 TCR beta chains that were cytomegalovirus-associated.

The PCR made use of 60 Vbeta and 13 Jbeta primers. TCRdb's copy holds only in-frame clones and misses some; the assay was immunoSEQ multiplex PCR. The sample has some 180,000 clones; about 88% are singletons. The CDR3 has 15 residues. Germline V gene lookup returns CDR1 SGHVS and CDR2 FQNEAQ. Germline trimming cut 3 bases from V and 7 bases from J; bases unmatched to any gene: 9. The chain has TRBV7-8 and TRBJ2-1, with 7 nucleotides matching TRBD1. The TCR originated in a man aged 30 to 39 in good health and CMV-seropositive. Specimen: PBMCs. CDR3 sequence reads: CASSLQGVVWNEQFF. The CDR3 DNA is TGTGCCAGCAGCTTGCAGGGGGTTGTTTGGAATGAGCAGTTCTTC.